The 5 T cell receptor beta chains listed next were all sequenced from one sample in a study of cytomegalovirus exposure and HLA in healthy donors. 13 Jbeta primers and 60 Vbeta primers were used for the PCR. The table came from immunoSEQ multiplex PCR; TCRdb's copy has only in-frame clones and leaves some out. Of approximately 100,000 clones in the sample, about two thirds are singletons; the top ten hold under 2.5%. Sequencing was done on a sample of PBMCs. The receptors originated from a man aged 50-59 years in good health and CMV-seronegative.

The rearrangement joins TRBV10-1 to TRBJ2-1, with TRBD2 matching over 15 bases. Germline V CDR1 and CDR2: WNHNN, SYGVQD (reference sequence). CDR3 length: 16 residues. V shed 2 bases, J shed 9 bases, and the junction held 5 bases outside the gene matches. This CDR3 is CASSEGLAGGPSEQFF. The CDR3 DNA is TGCGCCAGCAGTGAGGGACTAGCGGGAGGGCCTAGTGAGCAGTTCTTC.

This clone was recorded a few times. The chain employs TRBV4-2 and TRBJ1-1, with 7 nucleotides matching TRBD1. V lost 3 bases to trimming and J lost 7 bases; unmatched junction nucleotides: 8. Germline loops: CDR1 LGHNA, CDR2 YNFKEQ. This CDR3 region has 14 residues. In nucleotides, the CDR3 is TGTGCCAGCAGCCACCTCGACAGGGATAATGAAGCTTTCTTT. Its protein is CASSHLDRDNEAFF.

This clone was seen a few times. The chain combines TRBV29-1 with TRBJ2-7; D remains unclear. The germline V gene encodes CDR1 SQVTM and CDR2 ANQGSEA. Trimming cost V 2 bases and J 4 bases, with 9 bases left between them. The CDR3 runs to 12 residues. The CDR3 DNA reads TGCAGCGTTGAAAGAGTTCCTTACGAGCAGTACTTC. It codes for CSVERVPYEQYF.

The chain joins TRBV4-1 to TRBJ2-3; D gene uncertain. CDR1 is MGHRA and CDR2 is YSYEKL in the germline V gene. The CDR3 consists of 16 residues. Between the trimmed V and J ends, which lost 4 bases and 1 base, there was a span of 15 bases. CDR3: CASSRLSLSGTDTQYF. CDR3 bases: TGCGCCAGCAGCCGCCTAAGCCTGTCCGGCACAGATACGCAGTATTTT.

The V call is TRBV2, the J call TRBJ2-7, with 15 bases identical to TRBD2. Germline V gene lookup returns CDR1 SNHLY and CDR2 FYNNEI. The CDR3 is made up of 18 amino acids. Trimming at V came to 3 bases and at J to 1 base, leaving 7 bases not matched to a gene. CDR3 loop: CASSDGTSGRPTSYEQYF. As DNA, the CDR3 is TGTGCCAGCAGTGACGGGACTAGCGGGAGGCCTACATCCTACGAGCAGTACTTC.